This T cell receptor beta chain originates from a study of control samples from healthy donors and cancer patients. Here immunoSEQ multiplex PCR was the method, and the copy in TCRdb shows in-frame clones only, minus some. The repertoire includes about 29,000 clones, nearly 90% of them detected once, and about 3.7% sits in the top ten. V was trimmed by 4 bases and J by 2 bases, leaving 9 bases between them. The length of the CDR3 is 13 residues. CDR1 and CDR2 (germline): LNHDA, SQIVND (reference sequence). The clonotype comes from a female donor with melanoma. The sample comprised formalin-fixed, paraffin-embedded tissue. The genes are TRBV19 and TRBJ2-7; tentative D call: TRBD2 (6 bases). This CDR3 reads CASSSAGPYEQYF. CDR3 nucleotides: TGTGCCAGTAGTAGTGCGGGGCCCTACGAGCAGTACTTC.